The 7 T cell receptor beta chains given below trace back to one sample, sequenced in a study of shared clonotypes between healthy human individuals (dated by TCRdb to the early 2020s). To prepare the library, the immunoSEQ multiplex PCR assay was applied. TCRdb stores this immuneACCESS table with in-frame sequences only. Part of the clones is absent; in the studies checked, under half of the shortfall reflects unresolved V genes, and no reason is known for the rest. This sample lists roughly 2,500,000 clones; roughly 93% were detected once. The ten top clones hold about 0.38% of the sample. Sequencing used naive CD4+ T cells from PBMCs. Read against the paper, the sample's cell subset or site label means: CD45RA+ positively selected. The receptor set was obtained from a man younger than 35 in good health. Some clones in this sample may be carry-over from other donors' samples.

As DNA, the CDR3 is TGTGCCAGCAGCTTAGAGGCAGCGACTAACTATGGCTACACCTTC. Translated: CASSLEAATNYGYTF. The V and J genes are TRBV11-2 and TRBJ1-2; D unresolved. Germline V gives CDR1 SGHAT, CDR2 FQNNGV. The CDR3 has 15 residues. The V end lost 0 bases, the J end lost 0 bases, and 8 bases lay between the germline ends.

The V and J genes are TRBV6-1 and TRBJ2-7, with 12 bases that match TRBD2. The CDR3 is 14 amino acids. Per the germline V gene, CDR1 is MNHNS and CDR2 is SASEGT. The ends lost 6 bases at V and 4 bases at J; junction bases unmatched: 4. CDR3 sequence: CASRPTSGGYEQYF. The DNA of the CDR3 is TGTGCCAGCAGGCCGACTAGCGGGGGTTACGAGCAGTACTTC.

This rearrangement joins TRBV29-1 to TRBJ2-1, with a tentative D call TRBD2 (5 bases). The CDR3 covers 13 residues. The ends were cut back, 7 bases at V and 9 bases at J, with 19 bases in the middle. Germline-derived CDR1 and CDR2 are SQVTM and ANQGSEA. The CDR3: CSASILARGEQFF. CDR3 coding DNA: TGCAGCGCATCTATATTGGCCCGGGGTGAGCAGTTCTTC.

The chain is built from TRBV10-3 and TRBJ2-7, with a weak D call TRBD2 (5 bases). The CDR3 runs 14 residues. V was trimmed by 4 bases and J by 2 bases, leaving 12 bases between them. Germline CDR1 is ENHRY and CDR2 is SYGVKD. The CDR3 loop is CAISGSGVAYEQYF. Here the CDR3 DNA reads TGTGCCATCAGTGGGTCCGGGGTGGCCTACGAGCAGTACTTC.

The rearrangement joins TRBV6-6 to TRBJ1-1; D gene uncertain. The CDR3 consists of 13 residues. The V end lost 6 bases, the J end lost 1 base, and 9 bases lay between the germline ends. The germline V gene encodes CDR1 MNHNY and CDR2 SVGAGI (reference sequence). CDR3 sequence reads: CASRRTRNTEAFF. In DNA form, the CDR3 reads TGTGCCAGCAGGAGGACCCGGAACACTGAAGCTTTCTTT.

The J gene is TRBJ1-5, the V gene TRBV4-2; TRBD1 aligns across 9 bases. CDR1 and CDR2 from the germline V gene are LGHNA and YNFKEQ. The CDR3 is made up of 14 amino acids. Trimming took 5 bases from V and 10 from J; bases not matched to a gene: 9. DNA for the CDR3: TGTGCCAGCAGCACCCGGACAGGGGACAGACCCCAGCATTTT. Protein: CASSTRTGDRPQHF.

The rearrangement joins TRBV6-1 to TRBJ1-4; D is possibly TRBD1 (6 bases). Looked up from germline, CDR1 is MNHNS and CDR2 is SASEGT. This CDR3 is 14 amino acids long. The V end lost 4 bases, the J end lost 3 bases, and 9 bases lay between the germline ends. The CDR3: CASSGGAANEKLFF. Written as DNA, the CDR3 is TGTGCCAGCAGTGGGGGGGCAGCTAATGAAAAACTGTTTTTT.